The rows below give T cell receptor beta chains drawn from one sample of a study of identical twins. TCRdb fed the 5' RACE reads into MiXCR, producing one record per CDR3 protein. The table has 300,000 to 400,000 distinct CDR3 sequences, 9% to 15% seen once. The sample was also linked to a second study, of yellow fever vaccine responses in identical twins.

Material: CD8+ T cells sorted from blood. Source of these receptors: a woman aged 18 to 35 in good health. The CDR3 runs from the conserved cysteine through the conserved F or W. The order of the fields is clone size, D gene, V gene, J gene, CDR3 DNA, CDR3 protein. The D gene is left open where the match is weak. Where a row states a size, it is once, few, many or the class of an expanded clone; other rows omit it.

few	TRBD1	TRBV12-3/TRBV12-4	TRBJ1-1	TGTGCCAGCAGTTTTGGGGACAGCCCTACTGAAGCTTTCTTT	CASSFGDSPTEAFF
.	.	TRBV12-3/TRBV12-4	TRBJ2-2	TGTGCCAGCAGCCCCGTCACGAACACCGGGGAGCTGTTTTTT	CASSPVTNTGELFF
few	.	TRBV4-1	TRBJ2-5	TGCGCCAGCAGCCAAGTCCGCGGCTCCCAAGAGACCCAGTACTTC	CASSQVRGSQETQYF
.	.	TRBV10-2	TRBJ2-7	TGCGCCAGCAGTGAGGGGAGGCCCTACGAGCAGTACTTC	CASSEGRPYEQYF
.	.	TRBV6-1	TRBJ1-5	TGTGCCAGCAGTCCAGGAGCAGGCAATCAGCCCCAGCATTTT	CASSPGAGNQPQHF
few	.	TRBV6-5	TRBJ2-5	TGTGCCAGCAGTTACTCAGGAAGGACTGAGGAGACCCAGTACTTC	CASSYSGRTEETQYF
few	.	TRBV10-3	TRBJ2-3	TGTGCCATCAGTGAGTCAGCGGCGGGGGCCGGGGATACGCAGTATTTT	CAISESAAGAGDTQYF
few	TRBD2	TRBV6-5	TRBJ2-5	TGTGCCAGCAGTTTTACTAGCGGGGGGGGAGAAGAGACCCAGTACTTC	CASSFTSGGGEETQYF
.	.	TRBV28	TRBJ2-2	TGTGCCAGCAGTTTTCCTTCACAGACTCCTTTAAACACCGGGGAGCTGTTTTTT	CASSFPSQTPLNTGELFF
.	TRBD2	TRBV12-3/TRBV12-4	TRBJ2-1	TGTGCCAGCAGGACTGGACTAGATTCCTACAATGAGCAGTTCTTC	CASRTGLDSYNEQFF
few	TRBD2	TRBV5-6	TRBJ2-5	TGTGCCAGCAGCTTGGGGAGACTAGCGGGAGCCTCGTACTTC	CASSLGRLAGASYF
.	.	TRBV6-1	TRBJ2-3	TGTGCCAGCAGTGAAAGTGGCTTGGGACGGGATACGCAGTATTTT	CASSESGLGRDTQYF
few	.	TRBV12-3/TRBV12-4	TRBJ1-1	TGTGCCAGCATAGGAAAGGGGTTGAACACTGAAGCTTTCTTT	CASIGKGLNTEAFF
.	TRBD2	TRBV29-1	TRBJ2-1	TGCAGCGCGGAGCGTGGGGCTAGCGGGAAGTACAATGAGCAGTTCTTC	CSAERGASGKYNEQFF
few	.	TRBV29-1	TRBJ2-7	TGCAGCGTTGAAACTGCTCTCTACGAGCAGTACTTC	CSVETALYEQYF
.	.	TRBV2	TRBJ2-3	TGTGCCAGCAGCAACAGGGACTCCCCCACAGATACGCAGTATTTT	CASSNRDSPTDTQYF
few	TRBD1	TRBV28	TRBJ2-1	TGTGCCAGCTGTACAGGGGAGAAGCAGTTCTTC	CASCTGEKQFF
many	TRBD1	TRBV24-1	TRBJ2-5	TGTGCCACCAGTGAACCCGGGACAGGGGATCAAGAGACCCAGTACTTC	CATSEPGTGDQETQYF
.	TRBD2	TRBV6-1	TRBJ2-7	TGTGCCAGCAGTGAAAGCGGGAGGTCCTACGAGCAGTACTTC	CASSESGRSYEQYF
few	TRBD1	TRBV13	TRBJ2-1	TGTGCCAGCAACCCCCGGGACAGGAGCTACAATGAGCAGTTCTTC	CASNPRDRSYNEQFF
.	.	TRBV4-1	TRBJ2-1	TGCGCCAGCAGCCAAGACTACCACAATGAGCAGTTCTTC	CASSQDYHNEQFF
.	TRBD2	TRBV27	TRBJ2-1	TGTGCCAGCAGTGACTTTACTAGCGTCTACAATGAGCAGTTCTTC	CASSDFTSVYNEQFF
few	TRBD2	TRBV29-1	TRBJ2-1	TGCAGCGTTGAAGGAGGTAGCGGGACGAGCTCCTACAATGAGCAGTTCTTC	CSVEGGSGTSSYNEQFF
many	.	TRBV5-1	TRBJ1-1	TGCGCCAGCAGCAGGCAGGGCCCGGCCACTGAAGCTTTCTTT	CASSRQGPATEAFF
few	.	TRBV5-1	TRBJ1-5	TGCGCCAGCACGTTCCCCAGGCCCCAGCATTTT	CASTFPRPQHF
.	.	TRBV12-3/TRBV12-4	TRBJ2-3	TGTGCCAGCAGTTTTACAGTCACAGATACGCAGTATTTT	CASSFTVTDTQYF
few	.	TRBV24-1	TRBJ2-1	TGTGCCACCAGGGGGGGATCGGAGCAGTTCTTC	CATRGGSEQFF
.	TRBD2	TRBV24-1	TRBJ2-2	TGTGCCACCAGTGACTGGACTAGCGGGAGCCCCGGGGAGCTGTTTTTT	CATSDWTSGSPGELFF
few	TRBD1	TRBV29-1	TRBJ2-2	TGCAGCGTTGTGCACAGGGGGCAAACCGGGGAGCTGTTTTTT	CSVVHRGQTGELFF
few	.	TRBV27	TRBJ2-1	TGTGCCACCCGTCGAGTTGGGGGGCAGGGTGAGCAGTTCTTC	CATRRVGGQGEQFF
many	TRBD1	TRBV25-1	TRBJ2-1	TGTGCCAGCAGTGAATCAACACAGGGGGCTTACAATGAGCAGTTCTTC	CASSESTQGAYNEQFF
few	TRBD2	TRBV29-1	TRBJ2-1	TGCAGCGTTGAAGATCTTATCGGGACTAGGCCGTACAATGAGCAGTTCTTC	CSVEDLIGTRPYNEQFF
.	TRBD2	TRBV5-1	TRBJ2-7	TGCGCCAGCAGTAAGGGAGGACTAGCGGGAGGGCCGGGATACGAGCAGTACTTC	CASSKGGLAGGPGYEQYF
.	.	TRBV7-9	TRBJ1-1	TGTGCCAGCAGCCCTGGGGACACCCACACTGAAGCTTTCTTT	CASSPGDTHTEAFF
many	TRBD1	TRBV5-1	TRBJ2-3	TGTGCCAGCAGCTTCCGGGACAGGGGCACAGATACGCAGTATTTT	CASSFRDRGTDTQYF